This T cell receptor beta chain was profiled in a study of beta chain features in type 1 diabetes. Study findings and constraints: Researchers could not determine here whether HLA type influences TCRB rearrangement. All four CD4+ subsets of Type 1 diabetes patients contained TCRB CDR3s that were moderately but significantly shorter. VDJ junctions in type 1 diabetes patients carried more deletions and fewer insertions.

This clone came up a few times. Its specificity is unknown. The entirety of the isolated RNA underwent reverse transcription, so expressed TCRB transcripts were sequenced. Assay: immunoSEQ multiplex PCR; the TCRdb copy retains only in-frame clones and omits some. Here the sample spans 500,000 to 800,000 clones, 9.5% to 15% being singletons. The CDR3 spans 16 residues. Trimming removed 5 bases from V and 0 bases from J; junction bases left unmatched: 9. Germline CDR1 is MGHDK and CDR2 is SYGVNS. This receptor was taken from a man younger than 40 with type 1 diabetes. The chain recombines TRBV25-1 with TRBJ2-7, with 8 bases that match TRBD2. Material: naive CD4+ T cells from blood. CDR3 DNA: TGTGCCAGCAGTTTTCCCCTAGCGGGTGACTCCTACGAGCAGTACTTC. Residues: CASSFPLAGDSYEQYF.